This T cell receptor beta chain was retrieved from a study of PD-1 blockade in mismatch repair-deficient tumors. Study-wide context: Patients had about a dozen mismatch repair-deficient cancer types and were previously treated and progressing.

The germline V and J ends were trimmed by 0 bases and 0 bases, with 9 bases remaining between them. This CDR3 has 16 amino acids. Germline V gives CDR1 LGHNA, CDR2 YNFKEQ. Sequenced by immunoSEQ multiplex PCR; TCRdb stores in-frame clones only, minus some. Here the sample spans some 100,000 clones, 82% being singletons. Mismatch repair deficiency was confirmed in all patients, by PCR or immunohistochemistry. The source of this sequence is an adult with mismatch repair-deficient cancer. Sequencing was performed on peripheral blood, taken around 8 months after starting pembrolizumab. The J gene is TRBJ2-4, the V gene TRBV4-2, with D possibly being TRBD1 or TRBD2 (5 bases each). The CDR3 coding sequence is TGTGCCAGCAGCCAAGAGGGGGAACTAGCCAAAAACATTCAGTACTTC. This encodes CASSQEGELAKNIQYF.